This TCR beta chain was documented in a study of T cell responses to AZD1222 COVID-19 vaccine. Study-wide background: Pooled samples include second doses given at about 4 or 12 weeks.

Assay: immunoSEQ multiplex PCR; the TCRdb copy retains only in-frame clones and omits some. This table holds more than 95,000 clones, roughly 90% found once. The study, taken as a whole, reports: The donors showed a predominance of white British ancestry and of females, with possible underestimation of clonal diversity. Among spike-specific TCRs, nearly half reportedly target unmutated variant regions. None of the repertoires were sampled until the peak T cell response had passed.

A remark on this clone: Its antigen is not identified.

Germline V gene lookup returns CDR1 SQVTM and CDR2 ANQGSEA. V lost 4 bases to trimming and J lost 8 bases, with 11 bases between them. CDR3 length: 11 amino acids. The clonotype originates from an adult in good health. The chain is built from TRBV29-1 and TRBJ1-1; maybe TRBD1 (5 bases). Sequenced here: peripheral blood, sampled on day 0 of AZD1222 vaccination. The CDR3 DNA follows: TGCAGCGTTGTAGGGGTCCGCGAAGCTTTCTTT. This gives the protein CSVVGVREAFF.